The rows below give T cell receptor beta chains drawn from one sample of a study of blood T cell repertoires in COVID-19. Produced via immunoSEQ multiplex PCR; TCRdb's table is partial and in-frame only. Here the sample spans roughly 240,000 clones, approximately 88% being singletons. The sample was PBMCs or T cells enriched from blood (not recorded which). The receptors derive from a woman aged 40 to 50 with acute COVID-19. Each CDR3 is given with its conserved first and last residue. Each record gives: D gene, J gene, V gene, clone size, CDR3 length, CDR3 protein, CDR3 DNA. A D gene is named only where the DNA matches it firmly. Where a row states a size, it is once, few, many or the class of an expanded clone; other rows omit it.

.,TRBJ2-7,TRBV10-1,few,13,CASPADRPYEQYF,TGCGCCAGCCCAGCGGACAGACCCTACGAGCAGTACTTC
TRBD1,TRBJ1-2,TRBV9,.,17,CASSEGRDRAANYGYTF,TGTGCCAGCAGCGAGGGGAGGGACAGGGCAGCTAACTATGGCTACACCTTC
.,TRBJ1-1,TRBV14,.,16,CASSQDDAGGGTEAFF,TGTGCCAGCAGCCAAGATGACGCGGGCGGGGGTACTGAAGCTTTCTTT
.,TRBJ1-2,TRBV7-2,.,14,CASSLDRDLGGYTF,TGTGCCAGCAGCTTAGACAGGGATCTGGGTGGCTACACCTTC
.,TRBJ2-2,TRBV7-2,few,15,CASSSDAASFGELFF,TGTGCCAGCAGCTCTGACGCGGCCTCATTCGGGGAGCTGTTTTTT
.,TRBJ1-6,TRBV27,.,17,CASSLRFRSGENSPLHF,TGTGCCAGCAGTTTACGTTTTCGATCGGGGGAAAATTCACCCCTCCACTTT
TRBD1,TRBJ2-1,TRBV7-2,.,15,CASSIDRVSYNEQFF,TGTGCCAGCAGCATCGACAGGGTCTCATACAATGAGCAGTTCTTC
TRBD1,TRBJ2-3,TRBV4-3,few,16,CASSLNRDRNTDTQYF,TGCGCCAGCAGCCTCAACCGGGACAGGAACACAGATACGCAGTATTTT
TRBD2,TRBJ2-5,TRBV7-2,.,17,CASSLARTRLNQETQYF,TGTGCCAGCAGCTTAGCACGGACTAGGCTAAACCAAGAGACCCAGTACTTC
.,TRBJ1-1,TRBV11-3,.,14,CASSLAPRVTEAFF,TGTGCCAGCAGCTTAGCACCCAGGGTCACTGAAGCTTTCTTT
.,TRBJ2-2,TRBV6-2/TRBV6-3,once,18,CASSYGPRGSGNTGELFF,TGTGCCAGCAGTTACGGTCCTCGGGGAAGCGGGAACACCGGGGAGCTGTTTTTT
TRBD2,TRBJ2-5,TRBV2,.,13,CASRATPGGTQYF,TGTGCCAGCAGAGCGACCCCGGGGGGGACCCAGTACTTC
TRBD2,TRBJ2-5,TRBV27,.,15,CASSSSGSFQETQYF,TGTGCCAGCAGCAGTAGCGGGAGTTTCCAAGAGACCCAGTACTTC
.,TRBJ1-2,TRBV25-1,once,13,CASSRGSGYGYTF,TGTGCCAGCAGTAGGGGGTCTGGGTATGGCTACACCTTC
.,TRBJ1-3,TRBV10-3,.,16,CAISGGRGGSGNTIYF,TGTGCCATCAGTGGCGGACGGGGAGGCTCTGGAAACACCATATATTTT
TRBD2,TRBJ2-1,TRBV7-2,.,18,CASSLMSGTSGRGNEQFF,TGTGCCAGCAGCTTAATGTCGGGGACTAGCGGGAGGGGCAATGAGCAGTTCTTC
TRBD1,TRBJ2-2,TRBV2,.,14,CASSWGQSTGELFF,TGTGCCAGCAGTTGGGGACAGTCCACCGGGGAGCTGTTTTTT
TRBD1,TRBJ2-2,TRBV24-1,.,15,CATSDADRGTGELFF,TGTGCCACCAGTGACGCGGACAGGGGCACCGGGGAGCTGTTTTTT